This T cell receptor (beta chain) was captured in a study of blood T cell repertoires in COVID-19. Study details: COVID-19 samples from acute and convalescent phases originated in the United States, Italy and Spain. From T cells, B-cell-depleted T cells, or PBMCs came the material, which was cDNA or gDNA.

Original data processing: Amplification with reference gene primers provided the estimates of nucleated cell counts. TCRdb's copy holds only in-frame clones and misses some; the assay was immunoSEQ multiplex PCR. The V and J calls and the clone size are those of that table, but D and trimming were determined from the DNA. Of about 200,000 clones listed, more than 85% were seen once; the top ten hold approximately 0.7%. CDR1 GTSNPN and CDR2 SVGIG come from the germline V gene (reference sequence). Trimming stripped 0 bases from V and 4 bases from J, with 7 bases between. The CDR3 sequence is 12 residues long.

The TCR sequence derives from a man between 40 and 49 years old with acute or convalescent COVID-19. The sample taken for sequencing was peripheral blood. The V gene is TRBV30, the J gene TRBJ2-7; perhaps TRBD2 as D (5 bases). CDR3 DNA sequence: TGTGCCTGGAGTGTACTAGGGTACGAGCAGTACTTC. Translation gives CAWSVLGYEQYF.